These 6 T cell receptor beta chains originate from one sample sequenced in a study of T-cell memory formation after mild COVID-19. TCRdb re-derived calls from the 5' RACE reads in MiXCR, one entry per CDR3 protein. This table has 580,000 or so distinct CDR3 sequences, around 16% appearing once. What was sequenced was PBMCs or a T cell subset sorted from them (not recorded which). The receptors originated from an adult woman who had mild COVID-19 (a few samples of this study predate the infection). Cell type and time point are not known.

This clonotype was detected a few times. The CDR3 sequence: CACGGGSYEQYF. The CDR3 bases are TGTGCCTGCGGGGGGGGCTCCTACGAGCAGTACTTC. The J gene is TRBJ2-7, the V gene TRBV30; TRBD2 matches at 8 bases. CDR1 is GTSNPN, CDR2 SVGIG, per germline (reference sequence). The junction had 1 base not matched to a gene; V was cut back by 6 bases and J by 0 bases. This CDR3 is 12 amino acids long.

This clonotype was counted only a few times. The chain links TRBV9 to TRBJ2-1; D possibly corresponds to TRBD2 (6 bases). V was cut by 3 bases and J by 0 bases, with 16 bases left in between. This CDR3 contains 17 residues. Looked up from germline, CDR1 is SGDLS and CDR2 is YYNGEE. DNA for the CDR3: TGTGCCAGCAGCGCCCCGACCAGCGGGCACTCCTACAATGAGCAGTTCTTC. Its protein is CASSAPTSGHSYNEQFF.

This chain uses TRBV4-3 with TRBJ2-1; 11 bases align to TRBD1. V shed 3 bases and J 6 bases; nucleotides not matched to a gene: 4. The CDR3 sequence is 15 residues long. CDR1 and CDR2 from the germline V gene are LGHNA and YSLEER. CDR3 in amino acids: CASSQGQGVPNEQFF. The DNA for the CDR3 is TGCGCCAGCAGCCAGGGACAGGGGGTTCCCAATGAGCAGTTCTTC.

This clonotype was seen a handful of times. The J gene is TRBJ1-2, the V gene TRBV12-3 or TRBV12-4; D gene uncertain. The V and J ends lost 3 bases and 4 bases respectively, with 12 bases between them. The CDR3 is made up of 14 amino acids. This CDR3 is CASSFSRVPYGYTF. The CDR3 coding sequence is TGTGCCAGCAGTTTTTCGAGGGTTCCCTATGGCTACACCTTC.

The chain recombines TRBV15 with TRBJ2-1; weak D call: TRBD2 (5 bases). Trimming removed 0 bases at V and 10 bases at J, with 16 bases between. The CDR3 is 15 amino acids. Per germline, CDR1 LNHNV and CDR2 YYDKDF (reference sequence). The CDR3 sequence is CATSRDDAGRKEQFF. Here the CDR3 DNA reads TGTGCCACCAGCAGAGATGACGCGGGCCGGAAGGAGCAGTTCTTC.

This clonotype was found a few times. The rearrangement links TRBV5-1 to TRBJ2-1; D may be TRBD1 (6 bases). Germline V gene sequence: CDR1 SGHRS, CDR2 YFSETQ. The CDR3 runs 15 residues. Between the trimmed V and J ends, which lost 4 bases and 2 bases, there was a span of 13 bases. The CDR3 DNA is TGCGCCAGCAGCCCGGACAGAGCCCCCTACAATGAGCAGTTCTTC. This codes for CASSPDRAPYNEQFF.